The 23 T cell receptor beta chains below were found in one sample sequenced in a study of cytomegalovirus exposure and HLA in healthy donors. Clones were sequenced by immunoSEQ multiplex PCR, and TCRdb holds only the in-frame ones, with some missing. The table has over 150,000 clones, around 80% seen once; the top ten hold 13%. Sequenced material: PBMCs. Receptor source: a woman in her twenties or thirties in good health and CMV-seropositive.

V and J are TRBV5-1 and TRBJ1-1; D is unclear. Trimming took off 0 bases at V and 6 bases at J, with 12 bases between the two ends. The length of the CDR3 is 14 residues. The germline gives CDR1 SGHRS, CDR2 YFSETQ. The CDR3 sequence is CASSLEAPLAEAFF. DNA for the CDR3: TGCGCCAGCAGCTTGGAAGCCCCTCTCGCTGAAGCTTTCTTT.

This chain links TRBV2 with TRBJ1-1; 9 nucleotides line up with TRBD1. The CDR3 covers 13 residues. Germline V gene lookup returns CDR1 SNHLY and CDR2 FYNNEI. J gave up 7 bases and V 4 bases, and 4 bases lay outside the gene matches. The CDR3: CASSGDRGGEAFF. The CDR3 DNA is TGTGCCAGCAGTGGTGACAGGGGGGGTGAAGCTTTCTTT.

This clone was seen just once. Different DNA sequences within this sample yield the same CDR3. V usage is TRBV5-1 and J usage is TRBJ1-2; possible D gene TRBD1, 5 bases. V gave up 0 bases and J gave up 8 bases, with 11 bases separating them. From germline, CDR1 is SGHRS and CDR2 YFSETQ. The CDR3 runs to 13 residues. In DNA form, the CDR3 reads TGCGCCAGCAGCTTGGAAGGGGTTGGGGGCTACACCTTC. Translation: CASSLEGVGGYTF. The entire variable domain, with the rest obtained from reference TRBV5-1 and TRBJ1-2, is as follows: KAGVTQTPRYLIKTRGQQVTLSCSPISGHRSVSWYQQTPGQGLQFLFEYFSETQRNKGNFPGRFSGRQFSNSRSEMNVSTLELGDSALYLCASSLEGVGGYTFGSGTRLTVV.

The chain uses TRBV9 and TRBJ2-1, with TRBD2 as a possible D gene (6 bases). The CDR3 has 16 amino acids. Germline CDR1 and CDR2: SGDLS and YYNGEE. V was trimmed by 3 bases and J by 0 bases, leaving 13 bases between them. This CDR3 reads CASSGGSGGSYNEQFF. The CDR3 coding sequence is TGTGCCAGCAGCGGGGGTAGCGGAGGCTCCTACAATGAGCAGTTCTTC.

This chain joins TRBV6-5 and TRBJ2-1; 7 nucleotides agree with TRBD2. V shed 0 bases and J 10 bases; nucleotides not matched to a gene: 6. The CDR3 is 14 amino acids. Germline values: CDR1 MNHEY, CDR2 SVGAGI. The CDR3 loop is CASSYSSREGEQFF. CDR3 DNA sequence: TGTGCCAGCAGTTACTCCTCCAGGGAGGGCGAGCAGTTCTTC.

The genes are TRBV7-2 and TRBJ2-1; 9 positions match TRBD1. The CDR3 spans 17 residues. V lost 5 bases, J lost 7 bases, and 15 bases stayed unmatched. Per germline, CDR1 SGHTA and CDR2 FQGNSA. CDR3 bases: TGTGCCAGCAGCCCTCTACCGGGACAGGGATTGTGGAATGAGCAGTTCTTC. The encoded protein is CASSPLPGQGLWNEQFF.

The chain is built from TRBV2 and TRBJ1-5; D is ambiguous. V was pared by 7 bases and J by 6 bases, with 13 bases between. CDR3 length equals 13 residues. Germline V gene data show CDR1 as SNHLY and CDR2 as FYNNEI. The CDR3 is CASMEELTQPQHF. DNA of the CDR3: TGTGCCAGCATGGAGGAGTTGACTCAGCCCCAGCATTTT.

This clone showed up just a few times. CDR3 DNA sequence: TGCAGTGCTAGAGGGCCCGGGGAAGCTTTCTTT. This encodes CSARGPGEAFF. J is TRBJ1-1 and V is TRBV20-1; D ambiguous. This CDR3 contains 11 residues. The germline V gene has CDR1 DFQATT and CDR2 SNEGSKA (reference sequence). The V and J ends lost 1 base and 8 bases respectively, with 8 bases between them.

This chain uses TRBV11-2 with TRBJ1-4, with D maybe TRBD1 (6 bases). The V gene lost 5 bases and the J gene lost 8 bases, with 15 bases spanning the gap. The germline CDR1 and CDR2 sequences are SGHAT and FQNNGV. CDR3 length equals 14 residues. CDR3 nucleotides: TGTGCCAGCAGCCTTACCCAGGGGATGGAAAAACTGTTTTTT. Translation gives CASSLTQGMEKLFF.

This chain links TRBV7-9 with TRBJ1-1; D is unresolved. From germline, CDR1 is SEHNR and CDR2 FQNEAQ (reference sequence). The CDR3 contains 14 residues. V was clipped by 0 bases and J by 0 bases, with 5 bases between them. The CDR3 sequence: CASSLARLNTEAFF. The CDR3 nucleotides read TGTGCCAGCAGCTTAGCGAGGTTGAACACTGAAGCTTTCTTT.

This chain links TRBV25-1 with TRBJ2-3; 10 bases agree with TRBD2. Germline V gene data show CDR1 as MGHDK and CDR2 as SYGVNS. V lost 6 bases, J lost 4 bases, and 10 bases stayed unmatched. CDR3 length equals 16 residues. The CDR3 protein is CASRMTSGLGADTQYF. CDR3 DNA: TGTGCCAGCAGAATGACTAGCGGGTTGGGCGCAGATACGCAGTATTTT.

V is TRBV6-1 and J is TRBJ2-7; no reliable D call. CDR1 and CDR2 from the germline V gene are MNHNS and SASEGT. The CDR3 covers 11 residues. V shed 3 bases and J shed 3 bases, with 3 bases lying between them. The CDR3 loop is CASSEYYEQYF. CDR3 DNA sequence: TGTGCCAGCAGTGAGTACTACGAGCAGTACTTC.

V usage is TRBV6-1 and J usage is TRBJ1-5; 7 nucleotides align to TRBD1. After removal of 6 bases from V and 5 bases from J, the junction contained 10 bases not matched to a gene. Looked up from germline, CDR1 is MNHNS and CDR2 is SASEGT. The length of the CDR3 is 15 residues. CDR3 bases: TGTGCCAGCAGAAGCCCCCGGGACAGCGATCAGCCCCAGCATTTT. It yields the protein CASRSPRDSDQPQHF.

The V call is TRBV6-5, the J call TRBJ2-7; 12 bases are shared with TRBD2. Losses at the gene ends were 4 bases for V and 7 bases for J; bases not matched to a gene: 5. Germline CDR1 MNHEY, CDR2 SVGAGI. The CDR3 covers 14 residues. The CDR3 bases are TGTGCCAGCAGTTGGGGGCTAGCGGGAGGGGAGCAGTACTTC. This encodes CASSWGLAGGEQYF.

This clone has ten or more counts. The rearrangement joins TRBV11-3 to TRBJ2-2, with 7 nucleotides matching TRBD1. The germline V gene has CDR1 SGHNT and CDR2 YENEEA. The CDR3 contains 14 residues. The ends lost 5 bases at V and 7 bases at J; junction bases unmatched: 7. DNA for the CDR3: TGTGCCAGCAGCCTGGGGACAGTTCACGGGGAGCTGTTTTTT. It translates to CASSLGTVHGELFF.

The rearrangement links TRBV28 to TRBJ2-7; D not resolved. The ends were cut back, 3 bases at V and 2 bases at J, with 8 bases in the middle. From germline, CDR1 is MDHEN and CDR2 SYDVKM. This CDR3 has 13 amino acids. CDR3: CASSLQVTYEQYF. As DNA, the CDR3 is TGTGCCAGCAGTTTGCAGGTTACCTACGAGCAGTACTTC.

In DNA form, the CDR3 reads TGTGCCAGCACCAAAGGACTAGCGGGAACAGATACGCAGTATTTT. Translated: CASTKGLAGTDTQYF. The J gene is TRBJ2-3, the V gene TRBV6-6, with TRBD2 matching 12 bases. The CDR3 consists of 15 residues. Per germline, CDR1 MNHNY and CDR2 SVGAGI (reference sequence). V gave up 7 bases and J gave up 3 bases; unmatched junction bases: 5.

In its sample, this clone was seen once. The V gene is TRBV30, the J gene TRBJ1-5, with a tentative D call TRBD1 (5 bases). Deletions cut 3 bases from V and 3 bases from J, with 9 bases between. CDR3 size: 13 residues. The germline V gene encodes CDR1 GTSNPN and CDR2 SVGIG (reference sequence). CDR3 coding DNA: TGTGCCTGGAGGACAGAGAACAATCAGCCCCAGCATTTT. Its translation: CAWRTENNQPQHF. Filled out from reference TRBV30 and TRBJ1-5, the complete variable domain reads SQTIHQWPATLVQPVGSPLSLECTVEGTSNPNLYWYRQAAGRGLQLLFYSVGIGQISSEVPQNLSASRPQDRQFILSSKKLLLSDSGFYLCAWRTENNQPQHFGDGTRLSIL.

The chain links TRBV30 to TRBJ1-3; D is unclear. CDR1 is GTSNPN and CDR2 is SVGIG in the germline V gene (reference sequence). The V end was cut by 1 base, the J end by 1 base, with 8 bases between. CDR3 length: 14 residues. Here the CDR3 reads CAWSEEISGNTIYF. The CDR3 bases are TGTGCCTGGAGTGAAGAGATTTCTGGAAACACCATATATTTT.

The chain has TRBV28 and TRBJ2-7, with TRBD1 matching over 9 bases. This CDR3 has 14 amino acids. Germline V lookup: CDR1 MDHEN, CDR2 SYDVKM. Trimming took 6 bases from V and 6 from J; bases not matched to a gene: 9. The chain's CDR3 is CASRLDRGRGEQYF. DNA of the CDR3: TGTGCCAGCAGACTGGACAGGGGCAGGGGCGAGCAGTACTTC.

The J gene is TRBJ2-1, the V gene TRBV19; a possible D gene is TRBD1 (7 bases). V lost 4 bases and J 8 bases, leaving 15 bases between the germline ends. This CDR3 contains 14 residues. In germline, CDR1 is LNHDA, CDR2 SQIVND (reference sequence). In nucleotides, the CDR3 is TGTGCCAGTAGTACAGGGGGAGGTATCCATGAGCAGTTCTTC. Translating it yields CASSTGGGIHEQFF.

The V and J genes are TRBV28 and TRBJ2-1; the D is unclear. Germline V lookup: CDR1 MDHEN, CDR2 SYDVKM. The CDR3 totals 11 residues. Trimming took off 5 bases at V and 4 bases at J, with 3 bases between the two ends. CDR3 coding DNA: TGTGCCAGCAGTACTTACAATGAGCAGTTCTTC. This sequence encodes CASSTYNEQFF.

The chain uses TRBV6-1 and TRBJ1-3; D is perhaps TRBD1 (6 bases). V was trimmed by 0 bases and J by 4 bases, leaving 10 bases between them. The CDR3 extends over 15 amino acids. Germline values: CDR1 MNHNS, CDR2 SASEGT. CDR3 DNA: TGTGCCAGCAGTGAAGCGCTACAGGGAGGAAACACCATATATTTT. The encoded protein is CASSEALQGGNTIYF.